The T cell receptor beta chain under discussion was sequenced for a study of T cells expressing NK-cell markers. Across the study: Most of the eight sequenced donors were HCMV-seropositive; one was seronegative. Study outcomes and limitations: For several donors, these clonotypes were likewise the leading ones in the CD3+CD56-NKG2C+ fraction.

Points on this clonotype: Its specificity is unknown.

The CDR3 totals 18 residues. Per germline, CDR1 DFQATT and CDR2 SNEGSKA (reference sequence). Making the TCR beta cDNA relied on 5'RACE template switching with UMIs. TCRdb reprocessed the 5' RACE reads, keeping one entry per CDR3 protein, no DNA. The repertoire table contains some 140,000 distinct CDR3 sequences. The origin of this receptor is a woman between 45 and 60 years old in good health. The chain employs TRBV20-1 and TRBJ2-5; TCRdb gives TRBD2 as the D gene, but with no DNA this cannot be confirmed. The sequenced sample was blood T cells: a sorted CD56 or NKG2C T cell subset, CD4+ or CD8+ T cells, or bulk PBMC T cells (not recorded which). The CDR3 is CSARVPGLAGAPRETQYF.